Below, 14 T cell receptor beta chains from the same sample are listed, as sequenced in a study of blood T cells in healthy people across ages. A second PCR, run for roughly 6 to 11 cycles, used a sample-barcoded 5' primer plus a J-beta primer mix. Via MiXCR, TCRdb re-called the 5' RACE reads, giving one row per CDR3 protein. The sample comprises 850,000 to 1,000,000 distinct CDR3 sequences, about 48% of which are singletons, and around an eighth rests with the top ten. Material: blood. These receptors originate from a man aged 25-45 years in good health.

The chain is built from TRBV12-3 or TRBV12-4 and TRBJ2-1; 8 bases are a match to TRBD2. Trimming cost V 4 bases and J 8 bases; bases outside gene matches: 10. This CDR3 spans 15 amino acids. This CDR3 is CASSWRRGGGDEQFF. The CDR3 nucleotides read TGTGCCAGCAGTTGGCGACGGGGGGGTGGGGATGAGCAGTTCTTC.

The DNA for the CDR3 is TGCAGTGCCCAGCGCACAGAGACCTACTATGGCTACACCTTC. It yields the protein CSAQRTETYYGYTF. J is TRBJ1-2 and V is TRBV20-1, with D hard to call. V was shortened by 6 bases and J by 3 bases, with 17 bases between the two germline ends. Germline lookup yields CDR1 DFQATT and CDR2 SNEGSKA (reference sequence). The CDR3 runs 14 residues.

The gene calls are TRBV29-1 and TRBJ2-1; 11 bases match TRBD2. This CDR3 is 14 amino acids long. Germline V gene lookup returns CDR1 SQVTM and CDR2 ANQGSEA. V lost 7 bases and J lost 7; bases outside the gene matches: 9. This CDR3 is CSAGTSGGWNEQFF. As DNA, the CDR3 is TGCAGCGCGGGAACTAGCGGGGGATGGAATGAGCAGTTCTTC.

This clonotype was picked up a small number of times. This chain uses TRBV3-1 with TRBJ2-3, with D perhaps TRBD1 (6 bases). Germline V gene sequence: CDR1 LGHDT, CDR2 YNNKEL (reference sequence). The CDR3 sequence is 15 residues long. The V end lost 0 bases, the J end lost 8 bases, and 15 bases lay between the germline ends. The CDR3 DNA reads as TGTGCCAGCAGCCAAGATGCGACAGGAGCAAGTACGCAGTATTTT. Encoded protein: CASSQDATGASTQYF.

The chain has TRBV24-1 and TRBJ2-7; D perhaps matches TRBD1 (5 bases). Germline CDR1 KGHDR, CDR2 SFDVKD. The length of the CDR3 is 14 residues. The V and J ends lost 2 bases and 2 bases respectively, with 9 bases between them. CDR3 sequence: CATSDSDKPYEQYF. The CDR3 coding sequence is TGTGCCACCAGTGATTCGGACAAACCCTACGAGCAGTACTTC.

A note on this clonotype: Possible read error: a much larger clone is one base away. V gene TRBV7-9 combines with J gene TRBJ2-5; D unresolved. The J call is uncertain, as TRBJ2-7 better fits the DNA end. Germline V gene data show CDR1 as SEHNR and CDR2 as FQNEAQ (reference sequence). The length of the CDR3 is 14 residues. The CDR3 reads CASSLGDSSGEQYF. The DNA for the CDR3 is TGTGCCAGCAGCTTAGGCGACTCCTCCGGCGAGCAGTACTTC.

The chain joins TRBV5-1 to TRBJ2-5, with 8 nucleotides matching TRBD2. Germline CDR1 is SGHRS and CDR2 is YFSETQ. Losses at the gene ends were 4 bases for V and 4 bases for J; bases not matched to a gene: 6. The CDR3 contains 14 residues. The CDR3 DNA follows: TGCGCCAGCAGCGCCTTAGCGGGGACAGAGACCCAGTACTTC. It codes for CASSALAGTETQYF.

The rearrangement uses TRBV2 and TRBJ2-7, with D possibly matching TRBD1 (6 bases). The J call may not be correct, given that the DNA end is closer to TRBJ2-4. CDR1 is SNHLY and CDR2 is FYNNEI in the germline V gene. The CDR3 is 13 amino acids. The CDR3 spells CASSAMTGGIQYF. The CDR3 DNA reads as TGTGCCAGCAGTGCCATGACAGGTGGCATTCAGTACTTC.

The chain joins TRBV16 to TRBJ2-1, with no clear D. The germline V and J ends were trimmed by 4 bases and 0 bases, with 13 bases remaining between them. Germline V CDR1 and CDR2: KGHSY, FQNENV. There are 16 residues in the CDR3. CDR3 nucleotides: TGTGCCAGCAGCCCCCGGACGGGTCGCTCCTACAATGAGCAGTTCTTC. Amino acids: CASSPRTGRSYNEQFF.

The chain joins TRBV9 to TRBJ1-2, with D maybe TRBD1 (5 bases). Germline V gene data show CDR1 as SGDLS and CDR2 as YYNGEE. The CDR3 is 13 residues long. The V end lost 7 bases, the J end lost 4 bases, and 14 bases lay between the germline ends. This CDR3 reads CASGSEQVYGYTF. CDR3 coding DNA: TGTGCCAGCGGGTCCGAACAGGTCTATGGCTACACCTTC.

The V and J genes are TRBV7-9 and TRBJ1-2; D gene uncertain. This CDR3 is built from 12 residues. Germline assignment: CDR1 SEHNR and CDR2 FQNEAQ (reference sequence). V was clipped by 2 bases and J by 7 bases, with 8 bases between them. The CDR3 is CASSLSQRGYTF. DNA of the CDR3: TGTGCCAGCAGCTTATCACAGCGTGGCTACACCTTC.

V is TRBV6-6 and J is TRBJ1-1; D might be TRBD1 (6 bases). CDR3 length: 13 amino acids. V was clipped by 8 bases and J by 6 bases, with 16 bases between them. Germline V gene sequence: CDR1 MNHNY, CDR2 SVGAGI (reference sequence). The CDR3: CASARGAGSEAFF. The DNA of the CDR3 is TGTGCCAGCGCTAGGGGGGCCGGATCTGAAGCTTTCTTT.

The genes are TRBV5-1 and TRBJ1-4; D not certain. The ends were cut back, 7 bases at V and 8 bases at J, with 12 bases in the middle. The CDR3 covers 12 residues. CDR1 and CDR2 from the germline V gene are SGHRS and YFSETQ. CDR3 DNA: TGCGCCAGCCGGCGGTCGGGGGAAAAACTGTTTTTT. Translated: CASRRSGEKLFF. The full variable domain, with the rest looked up from reference TRBV5-1 and TRBJ1-4, is KAGVTQTPRYLIKTRGQQVTLSCSPISGHRSVSWYQQTPGQGLQFLFEYFSETQRNKGNFPGRFSGRQFSNSRSEMNVSTLELGDSALYLCASRRSGEKLFFGSGTQLSVL.

This clonotype was found a few times. The chain recombines TRBV4-2 with TRBJ2-5; tentative D call: TRBD2 (7 bases). Germline values: CDR1 LGHNA, CDR2 YNFKEQ. This CDR3 region has 17 residues. V was trimmed by 0 bases and J by 1 base, leaving 15 bases between them. The DNA for the CDR3 is TGTGCCAGCAGCCAAGATCGGGGGGCTAGCGGCCAAGAGACCCAGTACTTC. This gives the protein CASSQDRGASGQETQYF.